The T cell receptor beta chain described here comes from a study of cytotoxic CD8 clonotypes in ibrutinib-treated CLL. This CDR3 spans 14 amino acids. V shed 6 bases and J shed 3 bases, with 15 bases lying between them. CDR1 is MNHEY, CDR2 SVGAGI, per germline. Investigators sought sequencing depths of between 1 in 200,000 and 1 in 1 million T cells. Repertoires were generated with immunoSEQ multiplex PCR, while TCRdb's copy carries only in-frame clones and drops some. The sample lists approximately 350,000 clones; under 70% were seen once. The specimen was PBMCs, collected after 36 months of ibrutinib treatment. The V call is TRBV6-5, the J call TRBJ2-7; the D is unclear. This TCR was recovered from a human donor with chronic lymphocytic leukemia. The CDR3 protein is CASRLIHGRYEQYF. The CDR3 coding sequence is TGTGCCAGCAGACTTATACATGGGCGCTACGAGCAGTACTTC.